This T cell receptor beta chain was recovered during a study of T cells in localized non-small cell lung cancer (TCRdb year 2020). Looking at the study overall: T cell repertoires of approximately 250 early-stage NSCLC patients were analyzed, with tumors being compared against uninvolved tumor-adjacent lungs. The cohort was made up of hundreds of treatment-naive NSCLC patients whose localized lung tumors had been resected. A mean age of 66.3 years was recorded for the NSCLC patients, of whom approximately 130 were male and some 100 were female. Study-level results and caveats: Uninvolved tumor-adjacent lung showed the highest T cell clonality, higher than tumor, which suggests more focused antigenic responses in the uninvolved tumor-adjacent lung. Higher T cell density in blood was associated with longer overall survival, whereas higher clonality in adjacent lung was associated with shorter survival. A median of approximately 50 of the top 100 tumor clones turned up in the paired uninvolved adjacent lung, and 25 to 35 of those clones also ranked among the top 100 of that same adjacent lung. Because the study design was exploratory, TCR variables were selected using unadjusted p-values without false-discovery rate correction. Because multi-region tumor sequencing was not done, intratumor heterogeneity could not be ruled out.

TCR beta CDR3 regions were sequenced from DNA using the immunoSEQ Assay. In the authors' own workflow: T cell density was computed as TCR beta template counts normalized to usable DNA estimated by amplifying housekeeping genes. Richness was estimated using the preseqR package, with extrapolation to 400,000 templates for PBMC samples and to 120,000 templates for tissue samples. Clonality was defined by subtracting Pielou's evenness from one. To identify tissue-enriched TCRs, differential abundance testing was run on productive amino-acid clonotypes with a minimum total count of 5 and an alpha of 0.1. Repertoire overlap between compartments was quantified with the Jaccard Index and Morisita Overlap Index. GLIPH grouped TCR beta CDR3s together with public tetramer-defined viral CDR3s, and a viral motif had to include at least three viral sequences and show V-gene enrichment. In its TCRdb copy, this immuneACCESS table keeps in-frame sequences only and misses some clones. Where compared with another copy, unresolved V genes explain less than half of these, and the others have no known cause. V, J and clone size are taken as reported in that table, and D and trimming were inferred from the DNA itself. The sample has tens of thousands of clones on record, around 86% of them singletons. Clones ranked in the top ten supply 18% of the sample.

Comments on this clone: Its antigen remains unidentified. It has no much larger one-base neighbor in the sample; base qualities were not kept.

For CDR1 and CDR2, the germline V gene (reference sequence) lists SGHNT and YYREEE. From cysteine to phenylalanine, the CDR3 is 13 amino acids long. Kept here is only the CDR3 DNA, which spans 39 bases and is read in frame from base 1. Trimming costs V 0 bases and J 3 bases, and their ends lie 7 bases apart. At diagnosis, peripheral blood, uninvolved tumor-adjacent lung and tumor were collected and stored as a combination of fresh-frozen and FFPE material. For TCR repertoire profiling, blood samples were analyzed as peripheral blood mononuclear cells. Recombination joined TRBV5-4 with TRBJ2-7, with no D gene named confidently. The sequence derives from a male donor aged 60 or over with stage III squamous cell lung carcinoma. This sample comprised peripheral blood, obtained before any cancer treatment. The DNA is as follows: TGTGCCAGCAGCTTGGGGTCAGACTACGAGCAGTACTTC. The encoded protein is CASSLGSDYEQYF.